A selection of T cell receptor beta chains follows, all from one sample in a study of CD4 T cells in relation to SARS-CoV-2 and coronaviruses. No antigen has been assigned to these receptors. Clones were sequenced by immunoSEQ multiplex PCR, and TCRdb holds only the in-frame ones, with some missing. The sample comprises 37,000 or so clones, about four fifths of which are singletons, and approximately 4.5% rests with the top ten. Sequenced input: naive CD4+ T cells from PBMCs, cultured in vitro. These receptors were taken from an adult with COVID-19. Both conserved end residues are part of each CDR3. Each record gives: D gene, J gene, V gene, clone size, CDR3 DNA, CDR3 protein. A D gene is named only where the DNA matches it firmly. Where a row states a size, it is once, few, many or the class of an expanded clone; other rows omit it.

d_gene: TRBD1
j_gene: TRBJ1-1
v_gene: TRBV7-7
abundance: few
CDR3nt: TGTGCTAGCAGCAAAAAACGGGACAGCGAAGCTTTCTTT
CDR3aa: CASSKKRDSEAFF

d_gene: -
j_gene: TRBJ2-5
v_gene: TRBV19
abundance: -
CDR3nt: TGTGCCAGTACCTCAGGGTTCGGGGGTCAAGAGACCCAGTACTTC
CDR3aa: CASTSGFGGQETQYF

d_gene: -
j_gene: TRBJ2-7
v_gene: TRBV7-2
abundance: few
CDR3nt: TGTGCCAGCAGCTTATCCTACGAGCAGTACTTC
CDR3aa: CASSLSYEQYF

d_gene: -
j_gene: TRBJ2-7
v_gene: TRBV19
abundance: -
CDR3nt: TGTGCCAGTAGTATTCTCCTGGGTCCCTACGAGCAGTACTTC
CDR3aa: CASSILLGPYEQYF

d_gene: TRBD1
j_gene: TRBJ1-4
v_gene: TRBV18
abundance: -
CDR3nt: TGTGCCAGCTCACTGGACAGGGCTAATGAAAAACTGTTTTTT
CDR3aa: CASSLDRANEKLFF

d_gene: -
j_gene: TRBJ2-7
v_gene: TRBV6-6
abundance: -
CDR3nt: TGTGCCAGCAGTTACGCGGGGACAGCTACCTACGAGCAGTACTTC
CDR3aa: CASSYAGTATYEQYF

d_gene: TRBD2
j_gene: TRBJ2-3
v_gene: TRBV4-1
abundance: -
CDR3nt: TGCGCCAGCAGCCACTCAGGACTAGCGGGAGTAGCAGATACGCAGTATTTT
CDR3aa: CASSHSGLAGVADTQYF

d_gene: -
j_gene: TRBJ2-2
v_gene: TRBV19
abundance: -
CDR3nt: TGTGCCAGTACTAGGGACTGGAACACCGGGGAGCTGTTTTTT
CDR3aa: CASTRDWNTGELFF

d_gene: TRBD1
j_gene: TRBJ2-7
v_gene: TRBV27
abundance: once
CDR3nt: TGTGCCAGCAGAAGGACAGGTGGTGGGTACGAGCAGTACTTC
CDR3aa: CASRRTGGGYEQYF

d_gene: TRBD2
j_gene: TRBJ2-7
v_gene: TRBV15
abundance: -
CDR3nt: TGTGCCACCAGCAGGGATCATAGCGGGAGTAGGGTCTACGAGCAGTACTTC
CDR3aa: CATSRDHSGSRVYEQYF

d_gene: -
j_gene: TRBJ2-1
v_gene: TRBV27
abundance: -
CDR3nt: TGTGCCAGCATCCTAGACGGGGAGCAGTTCTTC
CDR3aa: CASILDGEQFF

d_gene: -
j_gene: TRBJ1-6
v_gene: TRBV18
abundance: -
CDR3nt: TGTGCCAGCTCACCCGGCCGGATGTATAATAATTCACCCCTCCACTTT
CDR3aa: CASSPGRMYNNSPLHF

d_gene: TRBD2
j_gene: TRBJ2-1
v_gene: TRBV5-1
abundance: -
CDR3nt: TGCGCCAGCAGCTTGACAGCGGGAGGGAGCTACAATGAGCAGTTCTTC
CDR3aa: CASSLTAGGSYNEQFF

d_gene: -
j_gene: TRBJ2-3
v_gene: TRBV27
abundance: -
CDR3nt: TGTGCCTCAAGTCGGAGTCTTGGCACAGATACGCAGTATTTT
CDR3aa: CASSRSLGTDTQYF

d_gene: TRBD1
j_gene: TRBJ1-3
v_gene: TRBV6-5
abundance: once
CDR3nt: TGTGCCAGCAGTTACTCCGGACAGGTTGGAAACACCATATATTTT
CDR3aa: CASSYSGQVGNTIYF

d_gene: -
j_gene: TRBJ2-3
v_gene: TRBV7-9
abundance: -
CDR3nt: TGTGCCAGCAGCCCCCACTCCACAGGGAGAACAGATACGCAGTATTTT
CDR3aa: CASSPHSTGRTDTQYF

d_gene: -
j_gene: TRBJ2-1
v_gene: TRBV15
abundance: once
CDR3nt: TGTGCCACCAGCAGTCCCCGTCTAGGTGGTGAGCAGTTCTTC
CDR3aa: CATSSPRLGGEQFF

d_gene: -
j_gene: TRBJ1-1
v_gene: TRBV10-3
abundance: -
CDR3nt: TGTGCCATCAGTGAGCCAGGGAACACTGAAGCTTTCTTT
CDR3aa: CAISEPGNTEAFF

d_gene: -
j_gene: TRBJ2-3
v_gene: TRBV5-4
abundance: -
CDR3nt: TGTGCCAGCAGCCCGGCCACTAGCACAGATACGCAGTATTTT
CDR3aa: CASSPATSTDTQYF

d_gene: TRBD2
j_gene: TRBJ2-1
v_gene: TRBV15
abundance: -
CDR3nt: TGTGCCACCAGCAGAGGCCCGGGACTAGCGGGTACCAATGAGCAGTTCTTC
CDR3aa: CATSRGPGLAGTNEQFF

d_gene: -
j_gene: TRBJ1-5
v_gene: TRBV5-8
abundance: -
CDR3nt: TGTGCCAGCCGACCCGGGGGACGCAATCAGCCCCAGCATTTT
CDR3aa: CASRPGGRNQPQHF

d_gene: -
j_gene: TRBJ1-2
v_gene: TRBV19
abundance: -
CDR3nt: TGTGCCAGTAGTAGGGACCTCCGATGGGACTATGGCTACACCTTC
CDR3aa: CASSRDLRWDYGYTF

d_gene: TRBD1
j_gene: TRBJ1-1
v_gene: TRBV3-1/TRBV3-2
abundance: -
CDR3nt: TGTGCCAGCAGCCAAATCTCGGCAGGGGGCTACACTGAAGCTTTCTTT
CDR3aa: CASSQISAGGYTEAFF